This T cell receptor beta chain came from a study of cytomegalovirus exposure and HLA in healthy donors. Turning to the study itself: There were 90 million to 130 million unique TCR beta sequences, drawn from approximately 180 million T cells, in an earlier analysis. Clustering assigned about four fifths of the approximately 370 genotyped donors to the Caucasian-associated ancestry cluster.

Use of 60 Vbeta and 13 Jbeta primers characterized the PCR. Profiling relied on immunoSEQ multiplex PCR, and the TCRdb table lists in-frame clones only, not all of them. This repertoire shows approximately 110,000 clones, around 80% found once; its top ten account for 0.95% to 1.4%. The CDR3 runs to 17 residues. Germline CDR1 is KGHSH and CDR2 is LQKENI. The V gene end was trimmed by 1 base and the J gene end by 6 bases; junction bases not matched to a gene: 8. A note on this clone: Its matching antigen is unknown.

General study points: Common viral pathogens seemed to be connected with several of the most significant clusters, according to a later analysis.

The rearrangement links TRBV18 to TRBJ2-2, with 10 bases that match TRBD1. The sample comprised PBMCs. This receptor was obtained from a woman in her twenties or thirties in good health and CMV-seronegative. DNA for the CDR3: TGTGCCAGCTCACCACTCCCGACAGGGGGCGCTTCCGGGGAGCTGTTTTTT. It codes for CASSPLPTGGASGELFF.